This passage covers 25 T cell receptor beta chains from one sample sequenced in a study of cytomegalovirus exposure and HLA in healthy donors. The method was immunoSEQ multiplex PCR; TCRdb's version includes in-frame clones alone and lacks a portion of them. Altogether 100,000 to 150,000 clones are present, over 65% being singletons, with the ten largest covering approximately 2%. The source material was PBMCs. The origin of the receptors is a young woman in good health and CMV-seronegative.

In its sample, this clone was seen once. The J gene is TRBJ1-1, the V gene TRBV9; 7 nucleotides match TRBD1. Trimming took 0 bases from V and 0 from J; bases not matched to a gene: 2. CDR3 length: 15 residues. Germline CDR1 is SGDLS and CDR2 is YYNGEE. The CDR3 loop is CASSVGGQLNTEAFF. The CDR3 DNA follows: TGTGCCAGCAGCGTAGGGGGACAGCTGAACACTGAAGCTTTCTTT.

V gene TRBV18 combines with J gene TRBJ1-4; D is ambiguous. Trimming removed 3 bases at V and 8 bases at J, with 7 bases between. CDR1 and CDR2 from the germline V gene are KGHSH and LQKENI. This CDR3 comprises 12 residues. The CDR3 here is CASSPVGEKLFF. In DNA form, the CDR3 reads TGTGCCAGCTCACCCGTCGGGGAAAAACTGTTTTTT. Looking up the rest from reference TRBV18 and TRBJ1-4 gives the full variable domain: NAGVMQNPRHLVRRRGQEARLRCSPMKGHSHVYWYRQLPEEGLKFMVYLQKENIIDESGMPKERFSAEFPKEGPSILRIQQVVRGDSAAYFCASSPVGEKLFFGSGTQLSVL.

The chain recombines TRBV4-3 with TRBJ1-1; 8 bases line up with TRBD1. Germline CDR1 and CDR2: LGHNA and YSLEER. The CDR3 covers 16 residues. V shed 5 bases, J shed 0 bases, and the junction held 8 bases outside the gene matches. As DNA, the CDR3 is TGCGCCAGCAGCTCGCGATGGACAGGGCTGAACACTGAAGCTTTCTTT. It is translated as CASSSRWTGLNTEAFF.

This clone is medium-sized within its sample. The DNA of the CDR3 is TGTGCCAGCTCACGGGACAGTAATAATTCACCCCTCCACTTT. It yields the protein CASSRDSNNSPLHF. V gene TRBV18 combines with J gene TRBJ1-6, with TRBD1 matching over 7 bases. Germline V gene sequence: CDR1 KGHSH, CDR2 LQKENI. Unmatched junction bases numbered 2, after V lost 4 bases and J lost 5 bases. The CDR3 is 14 residues long.

V usage is TRBV6-5 and J usage is TRBJ2-1, with 11 positions matching TRBD2. CDR1 and CDR2 (germline): MNHEY, SVGAGI. With V trimmed by 7 bases and J by 6 bases, 5 bases remained unmatched. The CDR3 loop spans 14 amino acids. CDR3 bases: TGTGCCAGCATCGGCCTAGCGGGGGGCAATGAGCAGTTCTTC. It translates to CASIGLAGGNEQFF.

This clone was seen a handful of times. The CDR3, as DNA: TGTGCCAGTAGTATGGGGACAGGGAACCGTTCACCCCTCCACTTT. This gives the protein CASSMGTGNRSPLHF. This chain joins TRBV19 and TRBJ1-6; TRBD1 matches 9 bases. V shed 3 bases, J shed 9 bases, and the junction held 6 bases outside the gene matches. CDR1 and CDR2 (germline): LNHDA, SQIVND (reference sequence). The CDR3 covers 15 residues.

The genes are TRBV7-2 and TRBJ1-1; the D is unclear. V dropped 1 base and J dropped 8 bases, with 14 bases sitting between them. The CDR3 contains 14 residues. The germline V gene has CDR1 SGHTA and CDR2 FQGNSA. The DNA for the CDR3 is TGTGCCAGCAGCTTAGGACCCTTTAGCGTAGAAGCTTTCTTT. This encodes CASSLGPFSVEAFF.

This clone occurred once. CDR3 residues: CASRAPRGAETQYF. The CDR3 region has the DNA TGTGCCAGCAGGGCCCCCCGGGGGGCAGAGACCCAGTACTTC. The J gene is TRBJ2-5, the V gene TRBV7-9, with D possibly matching TRBD2 (7 bases). This CDR3 has 14 amino acids. Germline lookup yields CDR1 SEHNR and CDR2 FQNEAQ (reference sequence). V was shortened by 6 bases and J by 4 bases, with 15 bases between the two germline ends.

This clone was detected only a few times. The chain links TRBV5-4 to TRBJ1-1, with D possibly TRBD1 on 6 matching bases. The CDR3 contains 14 residues. The germline gives CDR1 SGHNT, CDR2 YYREEE (reference sequence). The V end lost 4 bases, the J end lost 1 base, and 11 bases lay between the germline ends. CDR3 bases: TGTGCCAGCAGCAAGGACAGAAGGAACACTGAAGCTTTCTTT. Translating gives CASSKDRRNTEAFF.

V is TRBV7-2 and J is TRBJ2-7; TRBD1 matches 9 bases. V lost 6 bases to trimming and J lost 3 bases; unmatched junction nucleotides: 9. The CDR3 is made up of 15 amino acids. CDR1 SGHTA and CDR2 FQGNSA come from the germline V gene. CDR3 amino acids: CASRNDRGVYYEQYF. The CDR3 nucleotides read TGTGCCAGCAGGAACGACAGGGGGGTTTACTACGAGCAGTACTTC.

A note on this clone: A read error may explain this, as a much larger clone is one base away. V is TRBV5-6 and J is TRBJ2-7, with D uncertain. Per germline, CDR1 SGHDT and CDR2 YYEEEE. V was cut by 1 base and J by 0 bases, with 5 bases left in between. The CDR3 runs to 13 residues. CDR3: CASSLSSSYEQYF. Written as DNA, the CDR3 is TGTGCCAGCAGCTTGTCCAGCTCCTACGAGCAGTACTTC.

The rearrangement links TRBV9 to TRBJ1-1; maybe TRBD1 (6 bases). CDR3 length equals 16 residues. Trimming took 0 bases from V and 5 from J, leaving 17 bases between them. Germline lookup yields CDR1 SGDLS and CDR2 YYNGEE. For the CDR3, the DNA is TGTGCCAGCAGCGTAGGAGCCCAGGGGAAGAGGACTGAAGCTTTCTTT. Translation: CASSVGAQGKRTEAFF. Full variable domain (outside the CDR3, taken from reference TRBV9 and TRBJ1-1): DSGVTQTPKHLITATGQRVTLRCSPRSGDLSVYWYQQSLDQGLQFLIQYYNGEERAKGNILERFSAQQFPDLHSELNLSSLELGDSALYFCASSVGAQGKRTEAFFGQGTRLTVV.

The chain uses TRBV5-4 and TRBJ2-7, with TRBD2 matching over 15 bases. CDR3 length: 17 residues. After removal of 2 bases from V and 8 bases from J, the junction contained 11 bases not matched to a gene. Germline CDR1 reads SGHNT; CDR2 reads YYREEE (reference sequence). The CDR3 bases are TGTGCCAGCAGCTTCCAGGGACTAGCGGGGGGCCGCGCTAAGCAGTACTTC. Encoded protein: CASSFQGLAGGRAKQYF.

The chain recombines TRBV5-1 with TRBJ2-5, with 9 bases lining up with TRBD2. Germline CDR1 is SGHRS and CDR2 is YFSETQ. V dropped 4 bases and J dropped 4; count of bases not matched to a gene: 11. The CDR3 consists of 16 residues. For the CDR3, the DNA is TGCGCCAGCAGCCCCAGGGCTAGCGGGGTCCGAGAGACCCAGTACTTC. Encoded protein: CASSPRASGVRETQYF.

The gene calls are TRBV7-9 and TRBJ2-1; 9 nucleotides line up with TRBD2. The CDR3 consists of 15 residues. V gave up 5 bases and J gave up 6 bases; unmatched junction bases: 8. Germline V gives CDR1 SEHNR, CDR2 FQNEAQ (reference sequence). The CDR3 reads CASSPWTSEGNEQFF. For the CDR3, the DNA is TGTGCCAGCAGCCCCTGGACTAGCGAGGGCAATGAGCAGTTCTTC.

V is TRBV6-1 and J is TRBJ1-1; D may be TRBD1 (6 bases). This CDR3 has 15 residues. V was clipped by 0 bases and J by 5 bases, with 13 bases between them. In germline, CDR1 is MNHNS, CDR2 SASEGT. The DNA for the CDR3 is TGTGCCAGCAGTGAAGCGTTGTTAGGGGGAACTGAAGCTTTCTTT. This sequence encodes CASSEALLGGTEAFF.

The chain recombines TRBV30 with TRBJ2-1; 7 bases are a match to TRBD2. The germline gives CDR1 GTSNPN, CDR2 SVGIG (reference sequence). The V segment lost 0 bases and the J segment 8 bases; nucleotides outside the gene matches: 7. This CDR3 contains 14 residues. The CDR3 nucleotides are TGTGCCTGGAGTGTAGGCGGGGGTAGCGATGAGCAGTTCTTC. Amino acid sequence: CAWSVGGGSDEQFF.

The J gene is TRBJ2-7, the V gene TRBV30, with TRBD1 matching 9 bases. The CDR3 sequence is 16 residues long. Germline V gene lookup returns CDR1 GTSNPN and CDR2 SVGIG (reference sequence). V shed 3 bases and J 5 bases; nucleotides not matched to a gene: 14. CDR3 DNA: TGTGCCTGGAGCGATCCCTGGACAGGGGATATCGACGAGCAGTACTTC. Translated, it gives CAWSDPWTGDIDEQYF.

The rearrangement uses TRBV5-1 and TRBJ2-3; TRBD1 is a possible D gene (5 bases). Trimming shortened V by 5 bases and J by 2 bases, and 18 bases separated the two germline ends. Germline-derived CDR1 and CDR2 are SGHRS and YFSETQ. CDR3 size: 16 residues. In DNA, the CDR3 is TGCGCCAGCAGTCAGGGTGTGGTGGGGCCCACAGATACGCAGTATTTT. Translating it yields CASSQGVVGPTDTQYF.

The rearrangement links TRBV7-2 to TRBJ1-1; 8 positions match TRBD1. CDR3 length: 15 residues. Germline trimming cut 4 bases from V and 0 bases from J; bases unmatched to any gene: 4. The germline CDR1 and CDR2 sequences are SGHTA and FQGNSA. In DNA form, the CDR3 reads TGTGCCAGCAGCTCGAGGACAGGGTTGAACACTGAAGCTTTCTTT. Its translation is CASSSRTGLNTEAFF.

The chain carries TRBV12-5 and TRBJ2-7, with D unresolved. The V and J ends lost 5 bases and 0 bases respectively, with 14 bases between them. This CDR3 has 15 amino acids. Germline CDR1 reads LGHNT; CDR2 reads FRNRAP. The CDR3 DNA reads as TGTGCTAGTGGTGTACCGGGTGCTCCCTCCTACGAGCAGTACTTC. Protein product: CASGVPGAPSYEQYF.

The chain carries TRBV19 and TRBJ1-3, with TRBD1 identical over 7 bases. The CDR3 extends over 15 amino acids. With V trimmed by 1 base and J by 2 bases, 2 bases remained unmatched. Per the germline V gene, CDR1 is LNHDA and CDR2 is SQIVND (reference sequence). The CDR3 region has the DNA TGTGCCAGTAGTATAGTTACAGGGGCTGGAAACACCATATATTTT. Its protein is CASSIVTGAGNTIYF.

This chain links TRBV7-2 with TRBJ1-2; possibly TRBD1 for D (6 bases). Trimming took 6 bases from V and 5 from J, leaving 19 bases between them. CDR1 and CDR2 from the germline V gene are SGHTA and FQGNSA. The CDR3 sequence is 15 residues long. CDR3 coding DNA: TGTGCCAGCAGTCAGGGGTCGGGGGGTTGGTATGGCTACACCTTC. Translating gives CASSQGSGGWYGYTF.

The chain uses TRBV5-6 and TRBJ2-7; tentative D call: TRBD2 (5 bases). The CDR3 loop spans 15 amino acids. The germline V gene encodes CDR1 SGHDT and CDR2 YYEEEE. V lost 2 bases and J 6 bases, leaving 18 bases between the germline ends. The CDR3 here is CASSLLVTGGSEQYF. The CDR3 DNA follows: TGTGCCAGCAGCTTACTTGTGACTGGAGGTAGCGAGCAGTACTTC.

CDR3 sequence: CASSHGGEYGYTF. The CDR3 coding sequence is TGTGCCAGCAGCCACGGGGGGGAATATGGCTACACCTTC. The V and J genes are TRBV27 and TRBJ1-2, with D perhaps TRBD1 (5 bases). The CDR3 length is 13 residues. From germline, CDR1 is MNHEY and CDR2 SMNVEV (reference sequence). Trimming took off 6 bases at V and 5 bases at J, with 13 bases between the two ends.